This T cell receptor beta chain was sequenced for a study of T cell responses to AZD1222 COVID-19 vaccine. Study observations and caveats: No repertoire was sampled before or during the peak T cell response, only after it.

Measured with immunoSEQ multiplex PCR; TCRdb has only the in-frame clones, and not every one. The sample shows 80,000 to 100,000 clones, roughly nine tenths of them seen only once. With 0 bases removed from V and 5 bases from J, the gap between germline ends came to 13 bases. This CDR3 has 15 residues. CDR1 and CDR2 from the germline V gene are MNHEY and SVGAGI. On this clone: The antigen is undetermined.

J is TRBJ1-1 and V is TRBV6-5; D is undetermined. The material was peripheral blood, obtained 28 days after the second AZD1222 dose. The sequence derives from an adult who received the AZD1222 COVID-19 vaccine. The CDR3 DNA sequence: TGTGCCAGCAGTTACTCGGGCAGTCGGAGGACTGAAGCTTTCTTT. Translating it yields CASSYSGSRRTEAFF.